A selection of T cell receptor beta chains follows, all from one sample in a study of cytomegalovirus exposure and HLA in healthy donors. Measured with immunoSEQ multiplex PCR; TCRdb has only the in-frame clones, and not every one. The repertoire holds around 140,000 clones, with approximately 60% as singletons. The sequencing sample was made of PBMCs. The receptors stem from a woman aged 40 to 49 in good health and CMV-seronegative. The conserved cysteine and the conserved F or W are not part of the CDR3 here.

v_gene: TRBV2
CDR3aa: ASSTLDNTDTQY

v_gene: TRBV5-4
CDR3aa: ASSEGGSNQPQH

v_gene: TRBV6-5
CDR3aa: ASSYGIGAETQY

v_gene: TRBV19
CDR3aa: ASSMPSRGWDEQY

v_gene: TRBV27
CDR3aa: ASSLTGGRVSNQPQH

v_gene: TRBV11-2
CDR3aa: ASSPGTGFLWTEAF

v_gene: TRBV11-2
CDR3aa: ASSPGQGHSGNTIY

v_gene: TRBV9
CDR3aa: ASSVATSGGAGPYNEQF

v_gene: TRBV7-2
CDR3aa: ASSPQGGTEAF

v_gene: TRBV11-2
CDR3aa: ASSLTGTGVNQPQH